This T cell receptor beta chain stems from a study of OX40 agonist ivuxolimab in advanced cancers. Generated by immunoSEQ multiplex PCR, the TCRdb table keeps only in-frame clones and is missing some. Of roughly 81,000 clones in the sample, around 94% were seen once. Per germline, CDR1 MGHDK and CDR2 SYGVNS. CDR3 size: 13 residues. The V and J ends lost 7 bases and 2 bases respectively, with 12 bases between them. The chain links TRBV25-1 to TRBJ2-7; perhaps TRBD1 as D (6 bases). This TCR was sampled from an adult with an advanced solid tumor such as melanoma, head and neck, liver or kidney cancer. The sample consisted of CD4+ or CD8+ T cells sorted from blood, taken in a trial of the OX40 agonist ivuxolimab. The CDR3 DNA reads TGTGCCAGCATTGGGGACACACCCTACGAGCAGTACTTC. The encoded protein is CASIGDTPYEQYF.